The 23 T cell receptor beta chains in this list originate from one sample, sequenced in a study of shared clonotypes between healthy human individuals. Here immunoSEQ multiplex PCR was the method, and the copy in TCRdb shows in-frame clones only, minus some. The sample has around 620,000 clones, around 95% seen once. CD45RO-negative, CCR7-selected cells formed the naive CD8 fraction, which excluded terminally differentiated effector memory CD45RA+ cells. Sequences were obtained from naive CD8+ T cells sorted from blood. These receptor sequences come from a woman between 25 and 40 years old in good health.

The J gene is TRBJ2-7, the V gene TRBV27; maybe TRBD2 (5 bases). The V gene's germline CDR1 is MNHEY and CDR2 SMNVEV (reference sequence). The ends were cut back, 6 bases at V and 3 bases at J, with 12 bases in the middle. This CDR3 spans 13 amino acids. CDR3 nucleotide sequence: TGTGCCAGCAGCCACGGGATGGACTACGAGCAGTACTTC. This sequence encodes CASSHGMDYEQYF.

The chain joins TRBV25-1 to TRBJ2-1; TRBD2 aligns across 10 bases. Germline values: CDR1 MGHDK, CDR2 SYGVNS. CDR3 length: 15 amino acids. V trimming: 3 bases; J trimming: 10 bases; junction bases outside the gene matches: 9. Here the CDR3 reads CASSDRLAGEGEQFF. The CDR3, as DNA: TGTGCCAGCAGTGATCGTCTAGCGGGAGAGGGGGAGCAGTTCTTC.

This clone was counted only a few times. The V and J genes are TRBV7-9 and TRBJ1-5, with D perhaps TRBD1 (5 bases). This CDR3 is built from 14 residues. Trimming removed 5 bases from V and 0 bases from J, with 8 bases in between. CDR1 and CDR2 (germline): SEHNR, FQNEAQ (reference sequence). CDR3 sequence reads: CASSRGNSNQPQHF. In DNA, the CDR3 is TGTGCCAGCAGCCGGGGGAATAGCAATCAGCCCCAGCATTTT.

The rearrangement joins TRBV11-2 to TRBJ1-1; 7 bases map to TRBD1. CDR1 and CDR2 (germline): SGHAT, FQNNGV. The CDR3 extends over 16 amino acids. The junction had 5 bases not matched to a gene; V was cut back by 1 base and J by 0 bases. The CDR3: CASSLAPTGLNTEAFF. The CDR3 coding sequence is TGTGCCAGCAGCTTAGCCCCGACAGGGCTGAACACTGAAGCTTTCTTT.

This clone has a single count. The CDR3 is CASSRGGAYNEQFF. In DNA form, the CDR3 reads TGTGCCAGCAGCAGGGGGGGTGCCTACAATGAGCAGTTCTTC. This sequence joins TRBV27 and TRBJ2-1; D may correspond to TRBD1 or TRBD2 (7 bases each). Germline V lookup: CDR1 MNHEY, CDR2 SMNVEV (reference sequence). V lost 6 bases and J lost 2, with 11 bases in between. This CDR3 spans 14 amino acids.

V and J are TRBV9 and TRBJ2-1; 12 bases align to TRBD2. CDR3 length equals 16 residues. Trimming at V came to 0 bases and at J to 4 bases, leaving 2 bases not matched to a gene. Germline assignment: CDR1 SGDLS and CDR2 YYNGEE. CDR3 DNA sequence: TGTGCCAGCAGCGTAGGACTAGCGGGAGCTTACAATGAGCAGTTCTTC. It yields the protein CASSVGLAGAYNEQFF.

The J gene is TRBJ2-3, the V gene TRBV28, with no clear D. V shed 1 base and J shed 1 base, with 9 bases lying between them. This CDR3 has 15 residues. Germline CDR1 MDHEN, CDR2 SYDVKM. The CDR3: CASSLSRRGTDTQYF. CDR3 coding DNA: TGTGCCAGCAGTTTATCAAGGCGAGGCACAGATACGCAGTATTTT.

The rearrangement uses TRBV6-6 and TRBJ2-3; D is possibly TRBD2 (5 bases). V gave up 5 bases and J gave up 5 bases, with 8 bases separating them. Germline CDR1 and CDR2: MNHNY and SVGAGI (reference sequence). The CDR3 runs 12 residues. The CDR3 DNA reads as TGTGCCAGCAGTCCAGAGGGAGATACGCAGTATTTT. It encodes CASSPEGDTQYF.

The rearrangement uses TRBV10-1 and TRBJ2-7; 7 bases are shared with TRBD1. Germline lookup yields CDR1 WNHNN and CDR2 SYGVQD (reference sequence). V dropped 4 bases and J dropped 3; count of bases not matched to a gene: 3. There are 13 residues in the CDR3. The CDR3 spells CASSGGTVYEQYF. Written as DNA, the CDR3 is TGCGCCAGCAGTGGTGGGACAGTCTACGAGCAGTACTTC.

CDR3 sequence: CASSLSGKGRPNEKLFF. The CDR3 DNA reads TGTGCCAGCAGTTTATCGGGGAAGGGTAGGCCTAATGAAAAACTGTTTTTT. This chain joins TRBV27 and TRBJ1-4; D gene unclear. The length of the CDR3 is 17 residues. The V end was cut by 0 bases, the J end by 3 bases, with 14 bases between. Germline CDR1 and CDR2: MNHEY and SMNVEV (reference sequence).

To note about this clone: The same CDR3 arises from other DNA sequences in this sample as well. The chain couples TRBV29-1 to TRBJ2-1, with 10 bases identical to TRBD2. CDR1 SQVTM and CDR2 ANQGSEA come from the germline V gene. Trimming at V came to 2 bases and at J to 4 bases, leaving 2 bases not matched to a gene. The CDR3 length is 14 residues. The CDR3 sequence is CSVELAGGYNEQFF. As DNA, the CDR3 is TGCAGCGTTGAATTAGCGGGAGGTTACAATGAGCAGTTCTTC.

The chain couples TRBV11-1 to TRBJ1-1, with 10 bases identical to TRBD1. Germline CDR1 SGHAT, CDR2 FQDESV (reference sequence). This CDR3 has 14 residues. V gave up 4 bases and J gave up 9 bases; unmatched junction bases: 8. This CDR3 is CASSYTGTGEKAFF. Written as DNA, the CDR3 is TGTGCCAGCAGCTATACTGGGACAGGGGAAAAAGCTTTCTTT.

The chain links TRBV4-1 to TRBJ1-1; the D is unclear. The CDR3 extends over 13 amino acids. V was shortened by 2 bases and J by 3 bases, with 7 bases between the two germline ends. Germline V gives CDR1 MGHRA, CDR2 YSYEKL. For the CDR3, the DNA is TGCGCCAGCAGCCAATCGGCCCACACTGAAGCTTTCTTT. Amino acids: CASSQSAHTEAFF.

The chain couples TRBV27 to TRBJ2-7; the match to TRBD2 covers 7 bases. The trim removed 0 bases at V and 4 bases at J, leaving 9 bases unmatched. Per the germline V gene, CDR1 is MNHEY and CDR2 is SMNVEV (reference sequence). This CDR3 spans 16 amino acids. The CDR3 DNA reads as TGTGCCAGCAGTTTATCCGCCGGGACTAATCTTTACGAGCAGTACTTC. It specifies CASSLSAGTNLYEQYF.

The chain recombines TRBV7-9 with TRBJ2-7, with D perhaps being TRBD1 or TRBD2 (6 bases each). Germline lookup yields CDR1 SEHNR and CDR2 FQNEAQ (reference sequence). The CDR3 is 17 residues long. V lost 2 bases and J lost 5, with 22 bases in between. CDR3 amino acids: CASSLPPGGTSTDEQYF. The DNA for the CDR3 is TGTGCCAGCAGCTTACCCCCCGGGGGCACTAGCACGGACGAGCAGTACTTC.

The chain uses TRBV25-1 and TRBJ2-1; the D call may be TRBD1 or TRBD2 (5 bases each). V lost 0 bases, J lost 3 bases, and 9 bases lay in between. Germline lookup yields CDR1 MGHDK and CDR2 SYGVNS. The length of the CDR3 is 15 residues. The CDR3: CASSEYEGFYNEQFF. The CDR3 DNA follows: TGTGCCAGCAGTGAATACGAGGGGTTCTACAATGAGCAGTTCTTC.

The chain couples TRBV9 to TRBJ2-4; D assignment may be TRBD1 or TRBD2 (6 bases each). The length of the CDR3 is 18 residues. V was shortened by 4 bases and J by 3 bases, with 23 bases between the two germline ends. Per germline, CDR1 SGDLS and CDR2 YYNGEE. In DNA, the CDR3 is TGTGCCAGCAGCCTAACATCCGGAGGGGGACTGGGCAAAAACATTCAGTACTTC. Amino acid sequence: CASSLTSGGGLGKNIQYF.

The chain employs TRBV5-6 and TRBJ1-2; 10 bases line up with TRBD1. V gave up 2 bases and J gave up 8 bases; unmatched junction bases: 3. The length of the CDR3 is 13 residues. Germline lookup yields CDR1 SGHDT and CDR2 YYEEEE. The CDR3 here is CASSFWTGGGYTF. The CDR3 DNA is TGTGCCAGCAGCTTTTGGACAGGGGGAGGCTACACCTTC.

The genes are TRBV4-1 and TRBJ2-7; TRBD2 matches at 7 bases. With V trimmed by 5 bases and J by 7 bases, 11 bases remained unmatched. The CDR3 runs 14 residues. Per the germline V gene, CDR1 is MGHRA and CDR2 is YSYEKL. The CDR3 here is CASSSAGSGGEQYF. In DNA form, the CDR3 reads TGCGCCAGCAGCTCAGCGGGATCGGGGGGAGAGCAGTACTTC.

The rearrangement joins TRBV13 to TRBJ2-4, with a weak D call TRBD1 (6 bases). The CDR3 spans 15 residues. V lost 4 bases, J lost 7 bases, and 17 bases lay in between. Germline V CDR1 and CDR2: PRHDT, FYEKMQ (reference sequence). The CDR3 DNA follows: TGTGCCAGCAGCTCGCGGACAGCCAGGGGTAACATTCAGTACTTC. Translation gives CASSSRTARGNIQYF.

The CDR3 region is CAWMWGRTEAFF. For the CDR3, the DNA is TGTGCCTGGATGTGGGGGCGGACTGAAGCTTTCTTT. The J gene is TRBJ1-1, the V gene TRBV30; a possible D gene is TRBD1 (6 bases). This CDR3 spans 12 amino acids. V was trimmed by 4 bases and J by 5 bases, leaving 11 bases between them. The germline V gene encodes CDR1 GTSNPN and CDR2 SVGIG (reference sequence).

The gene calls are TRBV7-8 and TRBJ2-5; 12 bases map to TRBD2. Trimming took 5 bases from V and 5 from J; bases not matched to a gene: 6. The CDR3 runs to 15 residues. Per germline, CDR1 SGHVS and CDR2 FQNEAQ. CDR3 sequence (DNA): TGTGCCAGCAGCGGACGACTAGCGGGAGAGGAGACCCAGTACTTC. Protein sequence: CASSGRLAGEETQYF.

This chain joins TRBV9 and TRBJ2-6, with D perhaps matching TRBD1 or TRBD2 (6 bases each). Trimming stripped 1 base from V and 6 bases from J, with 14 bases between. This CDR3 has 16 residues. The germline V gene encodes CDR1 SGDLS and CDR2 YYNGEE. The CDR3 here is CASSVRGDYEANVLTF. In DNA form, the CDR3 reads TGTGCCAGCAGCGTAAGGGGGGATTACGAGGCCAACGTCCTGACTTTC.